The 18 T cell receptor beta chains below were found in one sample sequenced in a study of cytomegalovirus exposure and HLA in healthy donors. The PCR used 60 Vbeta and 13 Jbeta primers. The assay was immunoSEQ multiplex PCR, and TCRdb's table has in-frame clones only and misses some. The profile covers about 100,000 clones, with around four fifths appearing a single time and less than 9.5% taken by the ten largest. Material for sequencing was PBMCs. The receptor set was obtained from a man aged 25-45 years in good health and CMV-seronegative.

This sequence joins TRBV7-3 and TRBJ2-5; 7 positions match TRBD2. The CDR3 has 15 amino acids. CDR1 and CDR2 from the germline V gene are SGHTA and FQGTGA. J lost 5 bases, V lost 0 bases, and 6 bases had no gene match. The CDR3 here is CASSLTLASYETQYF. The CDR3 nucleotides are TGTGCCAGCAGCTTAACACTAGCGTCCTATGAGACCCAGTACTTC.

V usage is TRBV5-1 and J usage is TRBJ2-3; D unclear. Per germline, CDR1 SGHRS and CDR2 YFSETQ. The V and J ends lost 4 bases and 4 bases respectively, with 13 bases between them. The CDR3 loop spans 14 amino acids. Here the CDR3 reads CASSPSRIPDTQYF. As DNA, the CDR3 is TGCGCCAGCAGCCCGTCGCGAATCCCAGATACGCAGTATTTT.

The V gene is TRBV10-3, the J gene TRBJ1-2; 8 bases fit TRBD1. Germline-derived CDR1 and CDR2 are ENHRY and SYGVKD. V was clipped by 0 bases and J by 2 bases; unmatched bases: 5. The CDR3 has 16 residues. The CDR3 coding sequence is TGTGCCATCAGTGAGTCGCAGGGGGCAGCGAACTATGGCTACACCTTC. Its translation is CAISESQGAANYGYTF.

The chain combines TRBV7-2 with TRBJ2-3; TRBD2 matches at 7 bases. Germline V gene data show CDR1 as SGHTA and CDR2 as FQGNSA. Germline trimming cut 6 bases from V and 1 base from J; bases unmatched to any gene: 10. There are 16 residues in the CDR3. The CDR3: CASRPVSSGRTDTQYF. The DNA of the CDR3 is TGTGCCAGCAGACCCGTTTCTAGCGGCCGCACAGATACGCAGTATTTT.

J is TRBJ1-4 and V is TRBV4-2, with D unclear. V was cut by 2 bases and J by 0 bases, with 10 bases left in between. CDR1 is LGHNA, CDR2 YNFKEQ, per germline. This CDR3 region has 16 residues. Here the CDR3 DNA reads TGTGCCAGCAGCCAAACTGCGGGCGCAACTAATGAAAAACTGTTTTTT. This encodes CASSQTAGATNEKLFF.

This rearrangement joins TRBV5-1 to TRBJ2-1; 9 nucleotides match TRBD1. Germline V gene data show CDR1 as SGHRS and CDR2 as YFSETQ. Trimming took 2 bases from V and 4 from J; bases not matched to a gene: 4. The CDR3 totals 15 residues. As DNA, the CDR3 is TGCGCCAGCAGCTTACAGGGGGCTAGGTACAATGAGCAGTTCTTC. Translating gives CASSLQGARYNEQFF. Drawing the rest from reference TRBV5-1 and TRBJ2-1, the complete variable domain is KAGVTQTPRYLIKTRGQQVTLSCSPISGHRSVSWYQQTPGQGLQFLFEYFSETQRNKGNFPGRFSGRQFSNSRSEMNVSTLELGDSALYLCASSLQGARYNEQFFGPGTRLTVL.

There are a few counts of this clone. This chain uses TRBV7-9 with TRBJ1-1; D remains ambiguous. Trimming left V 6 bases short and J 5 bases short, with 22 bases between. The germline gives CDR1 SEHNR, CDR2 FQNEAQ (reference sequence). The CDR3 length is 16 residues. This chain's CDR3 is CASRSDRGSSGTEAFF. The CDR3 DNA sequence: TGTGCCAGCAGGTCCGATCGGGGAAGCTCTGGGACTGAAGCTTTCTTT.

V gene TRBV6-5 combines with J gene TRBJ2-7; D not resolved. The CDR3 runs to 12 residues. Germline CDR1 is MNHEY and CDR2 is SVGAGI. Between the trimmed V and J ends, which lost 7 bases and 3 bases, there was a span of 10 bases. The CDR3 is CASTNSNYEQYF. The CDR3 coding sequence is TGTGCCAGCACAAACAGTAACTACGAGCAGTACTTC.

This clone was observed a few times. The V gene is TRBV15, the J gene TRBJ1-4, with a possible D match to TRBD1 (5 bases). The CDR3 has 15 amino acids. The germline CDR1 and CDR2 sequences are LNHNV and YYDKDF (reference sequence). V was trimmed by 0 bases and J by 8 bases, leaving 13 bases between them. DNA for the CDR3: TGTGCCACCAGCAGAGATAGGTCGGGGGAGGAAAAACTGTTTTTT. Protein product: CATSRDRSGEEKLFF.

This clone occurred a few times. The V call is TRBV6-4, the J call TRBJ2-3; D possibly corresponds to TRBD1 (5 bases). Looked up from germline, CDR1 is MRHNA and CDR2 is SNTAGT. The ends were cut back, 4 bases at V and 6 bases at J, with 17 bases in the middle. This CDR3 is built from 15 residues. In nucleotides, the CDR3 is TGTGCCAGCAGTGTGGGGCCTCCCGGCGGTGATACGCAGTATTTT. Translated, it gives CASSVGPPGGDTQYF.

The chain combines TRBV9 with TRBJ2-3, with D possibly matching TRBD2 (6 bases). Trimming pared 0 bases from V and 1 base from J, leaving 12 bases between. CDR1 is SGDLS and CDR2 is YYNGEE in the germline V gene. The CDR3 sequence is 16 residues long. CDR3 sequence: CASSVGSSGGTDTQYF. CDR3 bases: TGTGCCAGCAGCGTAGGGAGTAGCGGAGGCACAGATACGCAGTATTTT.

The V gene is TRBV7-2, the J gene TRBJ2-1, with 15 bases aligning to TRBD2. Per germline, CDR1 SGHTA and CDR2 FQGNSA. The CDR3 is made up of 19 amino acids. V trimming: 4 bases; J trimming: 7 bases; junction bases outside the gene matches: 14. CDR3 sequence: CASSSRTSGRARNRNEQFF. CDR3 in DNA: TGTGCCAGCAGCTCAAGGACTAGCGGGAGGGCCCGAAATCGGAATGAGCAGTTCTTC.

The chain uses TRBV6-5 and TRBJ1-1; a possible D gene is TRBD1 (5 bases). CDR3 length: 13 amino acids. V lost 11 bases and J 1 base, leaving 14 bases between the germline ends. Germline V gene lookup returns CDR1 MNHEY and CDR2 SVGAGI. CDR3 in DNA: TGTGCCGCCGCCCGGGGGGAGAACACTGAAGCTTTCTTT. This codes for CAAARGENTEAFF.

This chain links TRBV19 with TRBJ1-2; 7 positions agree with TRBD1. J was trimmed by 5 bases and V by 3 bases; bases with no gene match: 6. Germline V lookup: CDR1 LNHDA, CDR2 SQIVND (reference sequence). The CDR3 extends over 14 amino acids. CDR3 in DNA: TGTGCCAGTAGTATCCTAGACAGGGTTTATGGCTACACCTTC. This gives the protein CASSILDRVYGYTF. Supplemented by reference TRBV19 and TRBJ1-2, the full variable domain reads DGGITQSPKYLFRKEGQNVTLSCEQNLNHDAMYWYRQDPGQGLRLIYYSQIVNDFQKGDIAEGYSVSREKKESFPLTVTSAQKNPTAFYLCASSILDRVYGYTFGSGTRLTVV.

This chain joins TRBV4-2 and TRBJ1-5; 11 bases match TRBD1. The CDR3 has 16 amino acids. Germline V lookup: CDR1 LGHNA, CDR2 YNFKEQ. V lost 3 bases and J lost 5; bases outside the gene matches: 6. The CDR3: CASSQGTGGVDQPQHF. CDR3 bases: TGTGCCAGCAGCCAGGGGACAGGGGGGGTCGATCAGCCCCAGCATTTT.

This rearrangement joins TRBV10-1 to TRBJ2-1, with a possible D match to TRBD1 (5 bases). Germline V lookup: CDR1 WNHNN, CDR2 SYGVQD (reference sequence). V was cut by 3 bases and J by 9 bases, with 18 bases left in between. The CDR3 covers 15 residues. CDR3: CASSDLSAGYGEQFF. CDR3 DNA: TGCGCCAGCAGTGATCTGTCCGCAGGGTACGGTGAGCAGTTCTTC.

The CDR3 reads CASSEDRGYETQYF. CDR3 in DNA: TGTGCCAGCAGTGAGGACAGGGGTTATGAGACCCAGTACTTC. This rearrangement joins TRBV2 to TRBJ2-5, with 9 nucleotides matching TRBD1. CDR3 length equals 14 residues. Germline trimming cut 3 bases from V and 5 bases from J; bases unmatched to any gene: 4. Looked up from germline, CDR1 is SNHLY and CDR2 is FYNNEI.

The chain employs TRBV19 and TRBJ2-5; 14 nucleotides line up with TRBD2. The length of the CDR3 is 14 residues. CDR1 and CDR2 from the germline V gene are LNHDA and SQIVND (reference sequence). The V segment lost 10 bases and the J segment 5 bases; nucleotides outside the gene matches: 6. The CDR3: CATRLAGGEETQYF. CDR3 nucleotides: TGTGCCACAAGACTAGCGGGAGGGGAGGAGACCCAGTACTTC.